Following are 30 T cell receptor beta chains from one sample sequenced in a study of technical replicates of blood from several donors. Clones were sequenced by immunoSEQ multiplex PCR, and TCRdb holds only the in-frame ones, with some missing. The sample includes 75,000 to 95,000 clones, about 93% seen only once; the top ten take 0.2% to 0.3%. The sequenced sample was T cells isolated from PBMCs. The origin of the receptors is a human donor in good health.

This clone showed up just a few times. V and J are TRBV14 and TRBJ2-1; 8 bases fit TRBD2. This CDR3 is built from 14 residues. Germline loops: CDR1 SGHDN, CDR2 FVKESK. V shed 1 base, J shed 8 bases, and the junction held 4 bases outside the gene matches. The CDR3 nucleotides are TGTGCCAGCAGCCAAGTGTCCGGGAGGGATGAGCAGTTCTTC. Translated: CASSQVSGRDEQFF.

V gene TRBV4-1 combines with J gene TRBJ2-7; 7 nucleotides agree with TRBD1. V lost 3 bases to trimming and J lost 0 bases; unmatched junction nucleotides: 5. CDR1 MGHRA and CDR2 YSYEKL come from the germline V gene. This CDR3 is 15 amino acids long. The CDR3 spells CASSQYQGDSYEQYF. The CDR3 region has the DNA TGCGCCAGCAGCCAGTATCAGGGGGACTCCTACGAGCAGTACTTC.

CDR3 DNA sequence: TGTGCCAGCAGTCGGGAGAGCTCCTACAATGAGCAGTTCTTC. Translation: CASSRESSYNEQFF. This sequence joins TRBV28 and TRBJ2-1, with D tentatively TRBD2 (6 bases). With 5 bases removed from V and 0 bases from J, the gap between germline ends came to 8 bases. The CDR3 runs to 14 residues. CDR1 and CDR2 from the germline V gene are MDHEN and SYDVKM. Using reference TRBV28 and TRBJ2-1 for the parts outside the CDR3, the full variable domain is DVKVTQSSRYLVKRTGEKVFLECVQDMDHENMFWYRQDPGLGLRLIYFSYDVKMKEKGDIPEGYSVSREKKERFSLILESASTNQTSMYLCASSRESSYNEQFFGPGTRLTVL.

In its sample, this clone was seen once. The chain recombines TRBV7-9 with TRBJ2-7, with 8 positions matching TRBD1. Germline V lookup: CDR1 SEHNR, CDR2 FQNEAQ (reference sequence). The CDR3 spans 15 residues. J gave up 4 bases and V 3 bases, and 8 bases lay outside the gene matches. CDR3 amino acids: CASSFRDRPRYEQYF. The CDR3 region has the DNA TGTGCCAGCAGCTTCCGGGACAGGCCTCGATACGAGCAGTACTTC.

This clone was seen a single time. The chain couples TRBV15 to TRBJ2-7; D is possibly TRBD2 (6 bases). The germline CDR1 and CDR2 sequences are LNHNV and YYDKDF (reference sequence). Trimming took off 4 bases at V and 7 bases at J, with 11 bases between the two ends. The CDR3 consists of 12 residues. Here the CDR3 DNA reads TGTGCCACCAGCACCCAGGAGGGAGAGCAGTACTTC. It translates to CATSTQEGEQYF.

CDR3 coding DNA: TGTGCCAGCAGCTTGGCAGGGGGCCGAAAGACCCAGTACTTC. Its protein is CASSLAGGRKTQYF. The rearrangement joins TRBV5-6 to TRBJ2-5, with 8 nucleotides matching TRBD1. This CDR3 region has 14 residues. Germline V CDR1 and CDR2: SGHDT, YYEEEE. Trimming at V came to 0 bases and at J to 6 bases, leaving 4 bases not matched to a gene.

This chain uses TRBV18 with TRBJ2-1, with TRBD2 matching over 8 bases. This CDR3 is built from 18 residues. The J segment lost 3 bases and the V segment lost 3 bases, leaving 13 bases of the junction unmatched. The V gene's germline CDR1 is KGHSH and CDR2 LQKENI. Written as DNA, the CDR3 is TGTGCCAGCTCACCCCGCGATAGTGCGGGGGGCTACTACAATGAGCAGTTCTTC. Translated: CASSPRDSAGGYYNEQFF.

The chain couples TRBV5-1 to TRBJ2-3, with D maybe TRBD1 (5 bases). Germline loops: CDR1 SGHRS, CDR2 YFSETQ. With 1 base removed from V and 4 bases from J, the gap between germline ends came to 10 bases. This CDR3 has 14 residues. CDR3 DNA sequence: TGCGCCAGCAGCTTGAACACAGGTCCAGATACGCAGTATTTT. Translation gives CASSLNTGPDTQYF.

The chain has TRBV7-6 and TRBJ2-3, with a possible D match to TRBD2 (5 bases). The CDR3 runs to 15 residues. Germline loops: CDR1 SGHVS, CDR2 FNYEAQ. Deletions cut 5 bases from V and 3 bases from J, with 15 bases between. CDR3: CASSPPSSGTDTQYF. CDR3 DNA sequence: TGTGCCAGCAGCCCTCCCTCCAGCGGAACAGATACGCAGTATTTT.

J is TRBJ1-1 and V is TRBV28; 7 bases map to TRBD1. The ends lost 4 bases at V and 7 bases at J; junction bases unmatched: 6. The germline gives CDR1 MDHEN, CDR2 SYDVKM. The CDR3 loop spans 13 amino acids. CDR3 region: CASSWSGGVEAFF. For the CDR3, the DNA is TGTGCCAGCAGTTGGTCAGGGGGAGTTGAAGCTTTCTTT.

The V gene is TRBV7-2, the J gene TRBJ2-5; D not certain. Deletions cut 5 bases from V and 5 bases from J, with 15 bases between. CDR1 is SGHTA, CDR2 FQGNSA, per germline. The CDR3 sequence is 14 residues long. This CDR3 reads CASSLPVYGETQYF. In DNA form, the CDR3 reads TGTGCCAGCAGCCTCCCGGTTTACGGTGAGACCCAGTACTTC.

The chain combines TRBV18 with TRBJ1-2; 8 positions agree with TRBD1. CDR1 is KGHSH, CDR2 LQKENI, per germline. V gave up 4 bases and J gave up 1 base; unmatched junction bases: 5. This CDR3 has 15 amino acids. For the CDR3, the DNA is TGTGCCAGCTCACAAGGACAGGGTCTTAACTATGGCTACACCTTC. This gives the protein CASSQGQGLNYGYTF.

This clone was observed a single time. V and J are TRBV30 and TRBJ2-5; 9 bases align to TRBD1. The CDR3 is 15 residues long. Germline V gives CDR1 GTSNPN, CDR2 SVGIG (reference sequence). After removal of 2 bases from V and 3 bases from J, the junction contained 7 bases not matched to a gene. The chain's CDR3 is CAWSSGQGSKETQYF. The CDR3 DNA follows: TGTGCCTGGAGTAGCGGACAGGGGTCAAAAGAGACCCAGTACTTC.

The chain links TRBV5-6 to TRBJ1-1; 11 bases agree with TRBD1. With V trimmed by 6 bases and J by 5 bases, 6 bases remained unmatched. This CDR3 is built from 14 residues. Germline V gene data show CDR1 as SGHDT and CDR2 as YYEEEE. The CDR3 spells CASNWDRGMTEAFF. For the CDR3, the DNA is TGTGCCAGCAATTGGGACAGGGGGATGACTGAAGCTTTCTTT.

The chain links TRBV4-1 to TRBJ1-1; D uncertain. Germline V gene data show CDR1 as MGHRA and CDR2 as YSYEKL. The CDR3 runs 16 residues. Trimming shortened V by 4 bases and J by 0 bases, and 15 bases separated the two germline ends. The CDR3 DNA reads TGCGCCAGCAGCCCCCCGGGGATTTCAATGAACACTGAAGCTTTCTTT. Residues: CASSPPGISMNTEAFF.

The chain has TRBV7-9 and TRBJ2-7; D might be TRBD2 (7 bases). The CDR3 runs to 13 residues. Looked up from germline, CDR1 is SEHNR and CDR2 is FQNEAQ (reference sequence). V was pared by 11 bases and J by 2 bases, with 16 bases between. CDR3 DNA: TGTGCCGGGGGGGGCAGGACTACCTACGAGCAGTACTTC. Protein product: CAGGGRTTYEQYF.

The gene calls are TRBV2 and TRBJ2-5; D is perhaps TRBD2 (5 bases). Trimming took off 7 bases at V and 4 bases at J, with 16 bases between the two ends. Germline V gene data show CDR1 as SNHLY and CDR2 as FYNNEI. The length of the CDR3 is 14 residues. This CDR3 is CASMTVEGVETQYF. Written as DNA, the CDR3 is TGTGCCAGCATGACGGTCGAGGGCGTAGAGACCCAGTACTTC.

The V call is TRBV5-4, the J call TRBJ2-1; TRBD2 aligns across 11 bases. Germline CDR1 reads SGHNT; CDR2 reads YYREEE (reference sequence). This CDR3 contains 13 residues. The junction had 5 bases not matched to a gene; V was cut back by 6 bases and J by 9 bases. The CDR3 reads CASKLAGAIEQFF. CDR3 bases: TGTGCCAGCAAACTAGCGGGAGCTATTGAGCAGTTCTTC. The full variable domain, rest sourced from reference TRBV5-4 and TRBJ2-1, is ETGVTQSPTHLIKTRGQQVTLRCSSQSGHNTVSWYQQALGQGPQFIFQYYREEENGRGNFPPRFSGLQFPNYSSELNVNALELDDSALYLCASKLAGAIEQFFGPGTRLTVL.

This chain joins TRBV5-4 and TRBJ2-7; possibly TRBD1 for D (7 bases). V lost 4 bases and J 4 bases, leaving 24 bases between the germline ends. The CDR3 spans 17 residues. Germline V gene sequence: CDR1 SGHNT, CDR2 YYREEE (reference sequence). CDR3 protein: CASSLVTPQGGPYEQYF. CDR3 sequence (DNA): TGTGCCAGCAGCCTCGTCACACCCCAGGGGGGACCTTACGAGCAGTACTTC.

The chain uses TRBV19 and TRBJ1-1, with D possibly matching TRBD1 (5 bases). CDR1 LNHDA and CDR2 SQIVND come from the germline V gene (reference sequence). The V and J ends lost 1 base and 5 bases respectively, with 5 bases between them. The CDR3 spans 12 residues. The CDR3 coding sequence is TGTGCCAGTAGTATAGGACAGACTGAAGCTTTCTTT. Its translation is CASSIGQTEAFF.

This clone was observed once. The chain uses TRBV28 and TRBJ2-1; 10 bases line up with TRBD2. In germline, CDR1 is MDHEN, CDR2 SYDVKM. The CDR3 runs 14 residues. J was trimmed by 8 bases and V by 7 bases; bases with no gene match: 8. As DNA, the CDR3 is TGTGCCAGCACCCAGCGGGGGGGCAGGGATGAGCAGTTCTTC. As protein: CASTQRGGRDEQFF.

V usage is TRBV6-1 and J usage is TRBJ2-3, with D perhaps TRBD2 (5 bases). The CDR3 contains 16 residues. The V end lost 2 bases, the J end lost 4 bases, and 16 bases lay between the germline ends. In germline, CDR1 is MNHNS, CDR2 SASEGT. The CDR3 coding sequence is TGTGCCAGCAGTGAAATGAGGAGGTTTTGGTCAGATACGCAGTATTTT. As protein: CASSEMRRFWSDTQYF.

The chain recombines TRBV6-1 with TRBJ2-4; possibly TRBD1 for D (5 bases). Germline V CDR1 and CDR2: MNHNS, SASEGT. The CDR3 has 14 residues. V dropped 7 bases and J dropped 2 bases, with 12 bases sitting between them. The CDR3: CASMPGIPKNIQYF. CDR3 sequence (DNA): TGTGCCAGCATGCCAGGGATACCCAAAAACATTCAGTACTTC.

J is TRBJ1-2 and V is TRBV28, with D maybe TRBD1 (6 bases). Deletions cut 3 bases from V and 4 bases from J, with 12 bases between. The CDR3 totals 14 residues. Germline V gene lookup returns CDR1 MDHEN and CDR2 SYDVKM. In DNA form, the CDR3 reads TGTGCCAGCAGTTTTCCCGGACAGTTCTATGGCTACACCTTC. It yields the protein CASSFPGQFYGYTF.

The chain links TRBV10-3 to TRBJ1-2; the match to TRBD1 covers 7 bases. The V gene end was trimmed by 3 bases and the J gene end by 5 bases; junction bases not matched to a gene: 6. The length of the CDR3 is 14 residues. From germline, CDR1 is ENHRY and CDR2 SYGVKD. The CDR3 DNA sequence: TGTGCCATCAGTGAACAGGGGAAAGAGTATGGCTACACCTTC. Translating it yields CAISEQGKEYGYTF.

V gene TRBV11-2 combines with J gene TRBJ1-2; TRBD1 is a possible D gene (6 bases). V was shortened by 11 bases and J by 7 bases, with 20 bases between the two germline ends. CDR1 is SGHAT, CDR2 FQNNGV, per germline. There are 13 residues in the CDR3. The CDR3 region has the DNA TGTGCCTCCTGGGCCGGGGGGCGCATTGGCTACACCTTC. This sequence encodes CASWAGGRIGYTF.

The rearrangement uses TRBV5-1 and TRBJ1-1; tentatively, D is TRBD1 (6 bases). The CDR3 is made up of 14 amino acids. Germline V gene data show CDR1 as SGHRS and CDR2 as YFSETQ. V lost 4 bases to trimming and J lost 1 base, with 11 bases between them. The CDR3 spells CASSPNRANTEAFF. The CDR3 DNA reads TGCGCCAGCAGCCCTAACAGGGCGAACACTGAAGCTTTCTTT. Full variable domain (outside the CDR3, taken from reference TRBV5-1 and TRBJ1-1): KAGVTQTPRYLIKTRGQQVTLSCSPISGHRSVSWYQQTPGQGLQFLFEYFSETQRNKGNFPGRFSGRQFSNSRSEMNVSTLELGDSALYLCASSPNRANTEAFFGQGTRLTVV.

This clone is a singleton in its sample. The CDR3 protein is CASSLYIREAFF. The DNA for the CDR3 is TGTGCCAGCAGTTTATATATCCGTGAAGCTTTCTTT. The chain carries TRBV28 and TRBJ1-1; D is undetermined. CDR3 length: 12 residues. V dropped 1 base and J dropped 7 bases, with 7 bases sitting between them. CDR1 is MDHEN, CDR2 SYDVKM, per germline.

This chain connects TRBV28 to TRBJ1-2; D not certain. The germline gives CDR1 MDHEN, CDR2 SYDVKM. The ends were cut back, 7 bases at V and 5 bases at J, with 8 bases in the middle. The CDR3 contains 11 residues. CDR3 sequence: CASIASYGYTF. CDR3 DNA sequence: TGTGCCAGCATTGCCAGTTATGGCTACACCTTC.

The genes are TRBV6-1 and TRBJ2-7; D gene uncertain. V was clipped by 2 bases and J by 3 bases, with 8 bases between them. Germline V CDR1 and CDR2: MNHNS, SASEGT. This CDR3 comprises 13 residues. Here the CDR3 reads CASSESGRYEQYF. Here the CDR3 DNA reads TGTGCCAGCAGTGAATCGGGTCGCTACGAGCAGTACTTC.